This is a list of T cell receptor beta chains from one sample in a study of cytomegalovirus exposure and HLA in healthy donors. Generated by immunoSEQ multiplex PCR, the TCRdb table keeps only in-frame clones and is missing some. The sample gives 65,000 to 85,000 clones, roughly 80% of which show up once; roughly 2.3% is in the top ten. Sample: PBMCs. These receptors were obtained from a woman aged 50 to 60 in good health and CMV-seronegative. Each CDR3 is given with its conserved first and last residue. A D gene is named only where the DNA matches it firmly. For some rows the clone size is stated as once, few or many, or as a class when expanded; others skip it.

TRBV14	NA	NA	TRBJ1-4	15	CASSQDRVPNEKLFF	TGTGCCAGCAGCCAAGACAGGGTACCTAATGAAAAACTGTTTTTT
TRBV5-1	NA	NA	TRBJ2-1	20	CASSLGKGGARSSSYNEQFF	TGCGCCAGCAGCTTGGGTAAGGGGGGGGCTCGGAGTAGCTCCTACAATGAGCAGTTCTTC
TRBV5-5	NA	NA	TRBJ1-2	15	CASSHDEGLVYGYTF	TGTGCCAGCTCCCATGATGAGGGTTTGGTCTATGGCTACACCTTC
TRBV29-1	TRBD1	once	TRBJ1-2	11	CSAGQDYGYTF	TGCAGCGCAGGACAGGACTATGGCTACACCTTC
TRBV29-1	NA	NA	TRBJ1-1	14	CSAEPTGLNTEAFF	TGCAGCGCCGAACCGACAGGTCTGAACACTGAAGCTTTCTTT
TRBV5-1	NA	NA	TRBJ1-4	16	CASSLAPVATNEKLFF	TGCGCCAGCAGCTTGGCCCCAGTTGCAACTAATGAAAAACTGTTTTTT
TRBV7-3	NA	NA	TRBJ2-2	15	CASSLRTDSRGELFF	TGTGCCAGCAGCCTTCGGACAGACTCGCGAGGGGAGCTGTTTTTT
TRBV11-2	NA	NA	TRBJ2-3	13	CASSLEFRRTQYF	TGTGCCAGCAGCTTAGAGTTTAGGAGAACGCAGTATTTT
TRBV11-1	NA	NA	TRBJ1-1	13	CASQRAGRTEAFF	TGTGCCAGCCAAAGAGCAGGGCGGACTGAAGCTTTCTTT
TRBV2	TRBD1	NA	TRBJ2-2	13	CASRYRGNGELFF	TGTGCCAGCAGATACAGGGGTAACGGGGAGCTGTTTTTT
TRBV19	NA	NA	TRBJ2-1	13	CASSWARGDEQFF	TGTGCCAGTAGTTGGGCTCGCGGGGACGAGCAGTTCTTC
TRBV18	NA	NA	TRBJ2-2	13	CASSPRTLGELFF	TGTGCCAGCTCCCCTAGAACCCTCGGGGAGCTGTTTTTT
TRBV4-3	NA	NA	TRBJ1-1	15	CASSQVSGGNTEAFF	TGCGCCAGCAGCCAAGTATCGGGGGGTAACACTGAAGCTTTCTTT
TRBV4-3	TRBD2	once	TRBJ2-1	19	CASSLRTSGGGSSYNEQFF	TGCGCCAGCAGCCTGAGGACTAGCGGGGGGGGTAGCTCCTACAATGAGCAGTTCTTC
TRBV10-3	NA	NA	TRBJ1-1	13	CAITPTMNTEAFF	TGTGCCATCACCCCGACAATGAACACTGAAGCTTTCTTT
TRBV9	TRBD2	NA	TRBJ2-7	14	CASSGGAGPYEQYF	TGTGCCAGCAGCGGGGGAGCGGGACCCTACGAGCAGTACTTC
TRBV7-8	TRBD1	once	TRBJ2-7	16	CASSFEGQGYSYEQYF	TGTGCCAGCAGCTTCGAGGGACAGGGGTACTCCTACGAGCAGTACTTC
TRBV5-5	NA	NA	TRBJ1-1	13	CASRLTGNTEAFF	TGTGCCAGCAGGTTGACAGGGAACACTGAAGCTTTCTTT
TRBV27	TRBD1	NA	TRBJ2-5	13	CASGTGGSETQYF	TGTGCCAGCGGAACAGGGGGCTCGGAGACCCAGTACTTC
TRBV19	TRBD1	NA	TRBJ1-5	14	CASSIGDRGQPQHF	TGTGCCAGTAGTATAGGGGACAGGGGACAGCCCCAGCATTTT
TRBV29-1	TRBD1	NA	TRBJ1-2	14	CSVDRDRRNYGYTF	TGCAGCGTTGACAGGGACAGAAGAAACTATGGCTACACCTTC
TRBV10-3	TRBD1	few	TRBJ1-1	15	CAISEGDRLNTEAFF	TGTGCCATCAGTGAAGGGGACAGGTTAAACACTGAAGCTTTCTTT
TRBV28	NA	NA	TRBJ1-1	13	CASYNWEWPEAFF	TGTGCCAGCTACAATTGGGAGTGGCCTGAAGCTTTCTTT
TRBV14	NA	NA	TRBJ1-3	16	CASSQDYRGFGNTIYF	TGTGCCAGCAGCCAAGATTATCGAGGGTTTGGAAACACCATATATTTT
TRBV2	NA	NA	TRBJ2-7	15	CASSPSRIRTYEQYF	TGTGCCAGCAGCCCCTCGCGGATTCGCACCTACGAGCAGTACTTC
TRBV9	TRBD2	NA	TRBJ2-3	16	CASSVEGGLASDTQYF	TGTGCCAGCAGCGTAGAGGGAGGGCTAGCATCTGATACGCAGTATTTT
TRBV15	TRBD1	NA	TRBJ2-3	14	CATSSDRGADTQYF	TGTGCCACCAGCAGTGACAGGGGAGCAGATACGCAGTATTTT
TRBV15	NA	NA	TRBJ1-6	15	CATSRDGTGDQPLHF	TGTGCCACCAGCAGAGATGGGACGGGGGATCAGCCCCTCCACTTT
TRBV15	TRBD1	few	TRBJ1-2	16	CATSRDSSSRGDGYTF	TGTGCCACCAGCAGAGATAGTAGTAGCAGGGGGGATGGCTACACCTTC
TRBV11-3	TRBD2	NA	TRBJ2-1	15	CASSFSASGTNEQFF	TGTGCCAGCAGCTTTTCGGCTAGCGGGACTAATGAGCAGTTCTTC
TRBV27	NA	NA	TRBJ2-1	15	CASSLSGGGFTEQFF	TGTGCCAGCAGTTTATCTGGAGGAGGATTCACTGAGCAGTTCTTC
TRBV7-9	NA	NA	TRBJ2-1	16	CASSLGWRDSYNEQFF	TGTGCCAGCAGCTTAGGGTGGCGGGATTCCTACAATGAGCAGTTCTTC
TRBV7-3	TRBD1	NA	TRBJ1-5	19	CASSLSYWGQNSGNQPQHF	TGTGCCAGCAGCTTATCTTATTGGGGACAGAACAGTGGTAATCAGCCCCAGCATTTT
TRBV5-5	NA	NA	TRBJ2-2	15	CASSFDRPSTGELFF	TGTGCCAGCAGCTTCGACAGGCCAAGCACCGGGGAGCTGTTTTTT
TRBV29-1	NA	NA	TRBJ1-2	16	CSVPRGDTGEEYGYTF	TGCAGCGTTCCCCGGGGGGACACCGGAGAAGAATATGGCTACACCTTC
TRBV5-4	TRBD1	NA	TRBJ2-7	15	CASSQGTGEPYEQYF	TGTGCCAGCAGCCAAGGGACAGGTGAACCCTACGAGCAGTACTTC